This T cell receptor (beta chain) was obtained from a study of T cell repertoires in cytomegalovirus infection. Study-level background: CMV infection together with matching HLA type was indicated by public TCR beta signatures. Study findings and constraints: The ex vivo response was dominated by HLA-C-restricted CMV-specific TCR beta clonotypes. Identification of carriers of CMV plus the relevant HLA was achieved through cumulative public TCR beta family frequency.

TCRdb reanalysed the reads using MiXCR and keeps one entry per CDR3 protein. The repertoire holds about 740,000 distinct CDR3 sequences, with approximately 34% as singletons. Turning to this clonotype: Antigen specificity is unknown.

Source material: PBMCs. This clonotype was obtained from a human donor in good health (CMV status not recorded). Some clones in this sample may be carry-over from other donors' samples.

The CDR3 loop reads CASRITGQETQYF. CDR3 sequence (DNA): TGTGCCAGCAGGATAACAGGGCAAGAGACCCAGTACTTC. The chain recombines TRBV7-9 with TRBJ2-5; possibly TRBD1 for D (6 bases). CDR1 and CDR2 from the germline V gene are SEHNR and FQNEAQ (reference sequence). V lost 6 bases to trimming and J lost 2 bases, with 10 bases between them. The CDR3 runs 13 residues.